This T cell receptor (beta chain) was identified during a study of shared clonotypes between healthy human individuals. Trimming removed 6 bases at V and 4 bases at J, with 7 bases between. Germline CDR1 reads SNHLY; CDR2 reads FYNNEI. There are 12 residues in the CDR3. In the case of this clone: Its antigen is currently unknown.

Donors comprised only Caucasian adults living in Nashville, Tennessee. General study findings and limits: Shared across a handful of donors were roughly 4.8% of the naive CD4 clonotypes. Relative to memory subsets, naive subsets generally showed larger estimated richness. Only blood samples were collected, and tissue repertoires likely differ.

Only in-frame clones appear in the TCRdb table, and some are missing; sequencing was by immunoSEQ multiplex PCR. This table holds about 960,000 clones, approximately 76% found once. Specimen: memory CD4+ T cells sorted from blood. The subset: CD45RA-negative fraction. The receptor was isolated from a young man in good health. The chain uses TRBV2 and TRBJ1-3; D perhaps matches TRBD1 (5 bases). In DNA, the CDR3 is TGTGCCAGCAGAAGGGGAGGAAACACCATATATTTT. As protein: CASRRGGNTIYF.